Listed below are T cell receptor beta chains from one sample, sequenced in a study of shared clonotypes between healthy human individuals. Sequencing was performed with immunoSEQ multiplex PCR; in TCRdb, only in-frame clones are kept and a portion is missing. The table records some 2,100,000 clones, 95% of them present only once. What was sequenced was naive CD4+ T cells sorted from blood. The receptors originated from a man aged 18 to 30 in good health. The CDR3 runs from the conserved cysteine through the conserved F or W. The order of the fields is clone size, D gene, V gene, J gene, CDR3 DNA, CDR3 protein. A D gene is named only where the DNA matches it firmly. Only part of the rows carry a size: once, few, many, or a class if the clone is expanded.

>.|.|TRBV15|TRBJ2-1
TGTGCCACCAGCACCGCGAACTTGGAGGAGCAGTTCTTC
CATSTANLEEQFF
>.|.|TRBV27|TRBJ1-2
TGTGCCAGCAGTTCCTCCCCGGGGGGGCGCGGCTATGGCTACACCTTC
CASSSSPGGRGYGYTF
>.|.|TRBV6-5|TRBJ2-2
TGTGCCAGCAGCCGCCATGGACCGAACACCGGGGAGCTGTTTTTT
CASSRHGPNTGELFF
>.|.|TRBV5-4|TRBJ2-7
TGTGCCAGCAGCCATATGGACAACACGAGGGAGCAGTACTTC
CASSHMDNTREQYF
>.|TRBD2|TRBV10-3|TRBJ2-2
TGTGCCATCAGCCCGGGACTAGCGGCGAACACCGGGGAGCTGTTTTTT
CAISPGLAANTGELFF
>.|.|TRBV30|TRBJ1-4
TGTGCCTGGAGTGCACAGGGATGGCAACTGTTTTTT
CAWSAQGWQLFF
>.|.|TRBV10-2|TRBJ1-1
TGCGCCAGCAGTGAGCCCCAAGGGGGCACTGAAGCTTTCTTT
CASSEPQGGTEAFF
>.|.|TRBV7-2|TRBJ2-7
TGTGCCAGCAGCTTAGCGGCGGCGGCCTCCTACGAGCAGTACTTC
CASSLAAAASYEQYF
>.|TRBD1|TRBV4-1|TRBJ1-5
TGCGCCAGCAGCCAACCCATAATCGGACAGGGGGTCAATCAGCCCCAGCATTTT
CASSQPIIGQGVNQPQHF
>.|TRBD1|TRBV11-2|TRBJ2-5
TGTGCCAGCAGCTCGGGACAGGGGGCAGAGACCCAGTACTTC
CASSSGQGAETQYF
>.|.|TRBV10-1|TRBJ2-4
TGCGCCAGTGCAGATACCTTAGCCAAAAACATTCAGTACTTC
CASADTLAKNIQYF
>once|.|TRBV13|TRBJ2-6
TGTGCCAGCAGCTTGGCCGCGGGACAGTCTTTCTCTGGGGCCAACGTCCTGACTTTC
CASSLAAGQSFSGANVLTF